The following is a T cell receptor (beta chain) sequence with its context. The antigen is not known. TCRdb reprocessed the 5' RACE reads with MiXCR, giving one entry per CDR3 protein. The repertoire has roughly 340,000 distinct CDR3 sequences, about 20% of them found once; the top ten carry around 23%. This sample was included in a study of T-cell memory formation after mild COVID-19. The V and J ends lost 1 base and 5 bases respectively, with 18 bases between them. The CDR3 length is 17 residues. Study-wide results and limits: A second wave of clones peaked on day 37, and their SARS-CoV-2 specificity went unconfirmed.

The genes are TRBV12-3 or TRBV12-4 and TRBJ2-1, with a tentative D call TRBD1 (6 bases). Sequencing was done on a sample of PBMCs or a T cell subset sorted from them (not recorded which). The sequence came from a man aged 18 to 30 who had mild COVID-19 (a few samples of this study predate the infection). Cell type and time point are not known. The DNA for the CDR3 is TGTGCCAGCAGTTTAGACGGGTTGGCAGGGGCCGACAATGAGCAGTTCTTC. Amino acids: CASSLDGLAGADNEQFF.